This is a list of T cell receptor beta chains from one sample in a study of tumor-infiltrating lymphocytes in primary liver carcinoma. TCRdb independently ran MiXCR on the multiplex PCR reads; one entry per CDR3 protein. The data contain about 310,000 distinct CDR3 sequences, more than 55% of them singletons. Sequenced sample: peripheral blood. Receptors originate from a young woman with primary liver carcinoma and hepatitis B virus infection. The CDR3 runs from the conserved cysteine through the conserved F or W.

TRBJ2-7	TRBV6-5	16	CASRGDRGQSPYEEYF
TRBJ2-7	TRBV7-9	12	CASSFAGGEQYF
TRBJ2-7	TRBV4-3	18	CASSQPLIRQGLAYEEYF
TRBJ2-7	TRBV6-6	12	CASRDGAYEQYF
TRBJ1-2	TRBV6-2/TRBV6-3	14	CASSSPGGFRGYTF
TRBJ2-3	TRBV6-5	15	CASSSDDSLTDTQYF
TRBJ2-2	TRBV4-2	16	CASSQDLRRTTGELFF
TRBJ2-1	TRBV11-1	15	CASSRQGLAGREQFF
TRBJ1-2	TRBV5-6	13	CASSEGGLAGYTF
TRBJ2-1	TRBV4-3	16	CLSSQDTGSFYNEQFF
TRBJ2-1	TRBV24-1	14	CATSPSGSYNEQFF
TRBJ2-5	TRBV6-2/TRBV6-3	15	CASSHSSGGSETQYF
TRBJ2-7	TRBV29-1	13	CSVAWGQSYEQYF
TRBJ2-1	TRBV5-1	13	CASSKVAYNEQFF
TRBJ1-1	TRBV10-2	12	CASRDSSTEAFF
TRBJ1-5	TRBV11-2	15	CVSSLGCGWGQPQHF
TRBJ1-1	TRBV4-1	14	CASSQFILNTEAIF
TRBJ1-1	TRBV29-1	11	CSVDKGTEAFF
TRBJ1-1	TRBV6-5	13	CTSSWGERTEAFF
TRBJ2-1	TRBV6-5	14	CASNRGQNYNEQFF
TRBJ2-2	TRBV29-1	13	CSVGTSRNGELFF
TRBJ2-7	TRBV28	14	CASTPGLAPFEQYF